The subject of this entry is one TCR beta chain. The record originates from a study of blood T cell repertoires in COVID-19. Background on the study: T cells, B-cell-depleted T cells, or PBMCs provided the cDNA or gDNA that served as material.

The length of the CDR3 is 16 residues. Germline assignment: CDR1 SGHDT and CDR2 YYEEEE. V gave up 1 base and J gave up 0 bases; unmatched junction bases: 4. Data came from immunoSEQ multiplex PCR; TCRdb stores just in-frame clones and leaves some out. The repertoire holds fewer than 350,000 clones, with 75% to 95% as singletons. Seattle-derived patients entered the study during active infection and were followed longitudinally. Material: peripheral blood. The receptor comes from a woman younger than 45 with COVID-19, enrolled during active disease. The rearrangement joins TRBV5-6 to TRBJ2-1; TRBD2 aligns across 7 bases. The CDR3 reads CASSLLAESSYNEQFF. CDR3 coding DNA: TGTGCCAGCAGCTTGCTAGCGGAGAGCTCCTACAATGAGCAGTTCTTC.